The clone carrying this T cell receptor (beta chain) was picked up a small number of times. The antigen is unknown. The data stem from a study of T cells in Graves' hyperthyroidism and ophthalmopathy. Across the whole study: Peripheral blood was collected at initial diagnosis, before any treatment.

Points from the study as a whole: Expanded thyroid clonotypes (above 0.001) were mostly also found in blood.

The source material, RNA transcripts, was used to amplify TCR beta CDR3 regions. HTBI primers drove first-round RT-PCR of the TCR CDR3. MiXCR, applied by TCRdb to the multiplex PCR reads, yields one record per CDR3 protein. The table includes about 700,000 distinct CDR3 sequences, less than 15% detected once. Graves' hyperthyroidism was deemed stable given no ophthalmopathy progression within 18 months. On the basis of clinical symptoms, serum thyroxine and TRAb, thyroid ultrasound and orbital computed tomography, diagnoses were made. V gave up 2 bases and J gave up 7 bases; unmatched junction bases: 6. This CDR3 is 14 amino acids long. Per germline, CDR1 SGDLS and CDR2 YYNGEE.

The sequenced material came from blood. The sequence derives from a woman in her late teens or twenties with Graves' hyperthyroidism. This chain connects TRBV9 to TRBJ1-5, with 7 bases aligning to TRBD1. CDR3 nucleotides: TGTGCCAGCAGCGTCACAGGGGTTGGCCAGCCCCAGCATTTT. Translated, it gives CASSVTGVGQPQHF.